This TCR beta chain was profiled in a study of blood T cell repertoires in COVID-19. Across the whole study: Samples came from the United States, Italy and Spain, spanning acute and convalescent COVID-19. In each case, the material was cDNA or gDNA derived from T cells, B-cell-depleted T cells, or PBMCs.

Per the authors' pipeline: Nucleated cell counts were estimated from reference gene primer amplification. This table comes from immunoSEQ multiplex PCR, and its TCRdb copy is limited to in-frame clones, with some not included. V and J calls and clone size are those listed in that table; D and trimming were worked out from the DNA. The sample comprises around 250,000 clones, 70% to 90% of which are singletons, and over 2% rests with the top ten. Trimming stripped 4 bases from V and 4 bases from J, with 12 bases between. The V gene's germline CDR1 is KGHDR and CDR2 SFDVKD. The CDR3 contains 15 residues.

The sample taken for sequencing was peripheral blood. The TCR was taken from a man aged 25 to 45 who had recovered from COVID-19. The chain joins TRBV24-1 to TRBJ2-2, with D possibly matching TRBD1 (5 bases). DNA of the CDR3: TGTGCCACCAGTGACAGGGAAGTACCCACCGGGGAGCTGTTTTTT. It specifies CATSDREVPTGELFF.